This T cell receptor (beta chain) was profiled in a study of T cells in localized non-small cell lung cancer. Data came from immunoSEQ multiplex PCR; TCRdb stores just in-frame clones and leaves some out. The sample lists about 48,000 clones; approximately 80% were seen once. The length of the CDR3 is 14 residues. V gave up 4 bases and J gave up 6 bases, with 12 bases separating them. Germline V gene lookup returns CDR1 SEHNR and CDR2 FQNEAQ (reference sequence). Study results and limitations: Among the tissues sampled, uninvolved adjacent lung had the highest T cell clonality, above tumor.

On this clone itself: Antigen: not known.

This receptor was obtained from a man between 40 and 70 years old with stage I squamous cell lung carcinoma. The chain uses TRBV7-9 and TRBJ2-2; D not certain. Material: peripheral blood, obtained before any cancer treatment. The CDR3 DNA follows: TGTGCCAGCAGCTCCCCGACGAGTGCCGGGGAGCTGTTTTTT. It yields the protein CASSSPTSAGELFF.